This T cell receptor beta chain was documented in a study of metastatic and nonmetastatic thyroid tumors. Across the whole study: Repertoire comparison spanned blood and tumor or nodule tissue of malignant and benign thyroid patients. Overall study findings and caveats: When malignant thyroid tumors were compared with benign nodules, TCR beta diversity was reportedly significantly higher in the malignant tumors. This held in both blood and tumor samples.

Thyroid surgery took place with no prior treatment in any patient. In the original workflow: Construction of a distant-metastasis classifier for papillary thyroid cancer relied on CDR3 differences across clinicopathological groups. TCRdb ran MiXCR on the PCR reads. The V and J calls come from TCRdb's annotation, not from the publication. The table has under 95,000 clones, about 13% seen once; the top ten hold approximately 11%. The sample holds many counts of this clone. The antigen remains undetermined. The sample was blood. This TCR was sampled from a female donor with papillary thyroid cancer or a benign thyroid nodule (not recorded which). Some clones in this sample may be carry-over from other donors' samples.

The CDR3 loop reads CASSYTGTSGTDTQYF. CDR3 in DNA: TGTGCCAGCAGCTACACCGGGACTAGCGGCACAGATACGCAGTATTTT. The V and J genes are TRBV9 and TRBJ2-3; 10 nucleotides agree with TRBD2. Germline lookup yields CDR1 SGDLS and CDR2 YYNGEE. The V segment lost 4 bases and the J segment 1 base; nucleotides outside the gene matches: 6. This CDR3 is built from 16 residues. The whole variable domain, remainder taken from reference TRBV9 and TRBJ2-3, is DSGVTQTPKHLITATGQRVTLRCSPRSGDLSVYWYQQSLDQGLQFLIQYYNGEERAKGNILERFSAQQFPDLHSELNLSSLELGDSALYFCASSYTGTSGTDTQYFGPGTRLTVL.